One sample yielded the 14 T cell receptor beta chains listed below, sequenced in a study of cytomegalovirus exposure and HLA in healthy donors (dated by TCRdb to about 2017). Libraries were constructed by the immunoSEQ multiplex PCR assay. For the multiplex PCR, a mixture combining 60 forward primers for TCR Vbeta segments and 13 reverse primers for TCR Jbeta segments was used. What TCRdb holds here is the immuneACCESS table cut down to in-frame rearrangements. Part of the clones is not present; checked against another copy, under half of the missing clones reflect an unresolved V gene, and the others are unexplained. A total of over 100,000 clones appear in this sample, approximately 80% of them only once. Of the sample, approximately 4.2% is held by the ten largest clones. Sequencing used PBMCs. These receptors came from a male donor in good health and CMV-seropositive.

This chain joins TRBV2 and TRBJ1-2; 7 positions agree with TRBD1. CDR1 is SNHLY, CDR2 FYNNEI, per germline. Trimming cost V 1 base and J 4 bases; bases outside gene matches: 9. The CDR3 is 16 residues long. For the CDR3, the DNA is TGTGCCAGCAGTGAAGTTGGTAGGGGGCTCCTCTATGGCTACACCTTC. Amino acid sequence: CASSEVGRGLLYGYTF.

The chain links TRBV4-2 to TRBJ2-1, with D possibly TRBD2 on 5 matching bases. Trimming removed 3 bases at V and 5 bases at J, with 11 bases between. Germline V lookup: CDR1 LGHNA, CDR2 YNFKEQ. This CDR3 has 14 residues. The CDR3 sequence: CASSHGLPDNEQFF. The DNA for the CDR3 is TGTGCCAGCAGCCACGGACTGCCCGACAATGAGCAGTTCTTC.

This clone was seen only a few times. V and J are TRBV27 and TRBJ2-1; possibly TRBD2 for D (5 bases). This CDR3 has 15 residues. V lost 3 bases and J lost 8, with 17 bases in between. Germline values: CDR1 MNHEY, CDR2 SMNVEV (reference sequence). CDR3 DNA sequence: TGTGCCAGCAGTTTCCTCCTAACTAGTGTGGATGAGCAGTTCTTC. Protein: CASSFLLTSVDEQFF.

The genes are TRBV7-8 and TRBJ1-1, with a tentative D call TRBD1 (6 bases). Germline CDR1 SGHVS, CDR2 FQNEAQ. With 6 bases removed from V and 1 base from J, the gap between germline ends came to 21 bases. CDR3 size: 17 residues. The CDR3 DNA follows: TGTGCCAGCAGTCCTGGACAGTGGGGGTGGTCGAACACTGAAGCTTTCTTT. This encodes CASSPGQWGWSNTEAFF.

The rearrangement links TRBV7-9 to TRBJ2-3; D is possibly TRBD2 (5 bases). CDR1 and CDR2 from the germline V gene are SEHNR and FQNEAQ (reference sequence). Deletions cut 1 base from V and 2 bases from J, with 10 bases between. The CDR3 runs 15 residues. The CDR3 region is CASSLVEGFTDTQYF. As DNA, the CDR3 is TGTGCCAGCAGCTTAGTTGAGGGATTCACAGATACGCAGTATTTT.

The genes are TRBV6-1 and TRBJ1-3; 10 bases align to TRBD1. J was trimmed by 9 bases and V by 4 bases; bases with no gene match: 6. The CDR3 covers 14 residues. Looked up from germline, CDR1 is MNHNS and CDR2 is SASEGT. The CDR3 region is CASSGGQGKSTIYF. The CDR3, as DNA: TGTGCCAGCAGTGGGGGACAGGGGAAAAGCACCATATATTTT.

The chain recombines TRBV14 with TRBJ2-3; 8 bases map to TRBD1. The CDR3 loop spans 14 amino acids. Looked up from germline, CDR1 is SGHDN and CDR2 is FVKESK. The J segment lost 8 bases and the V segment lost 0 bases, leaving 4 bases of the junction unmatched. The CDR3 spells CASSQDTGGLTQYF. The CDR3 DNA is TGTGCCAGCAGCCAAGATACAGGGGGGCTTACGCAGTATTTT.

The chain has TRBV28 and TRBJ1-1; D may be TRBD1 (6 bases). CDR3 length equals 12 residues. The V gene's germline CDR1 is MDHEN and CDR2 SYDVKM. V shed 6 bases and J shed 11 bases, with 16 bases lying between them. As DNA, the CDR3 is TGTGCCAGCAGCTATCAGGGGAGGGACGCTTTCTTT. Protein sequence: CASSYQGRDAFF.

The chain couples TRBV2 to TRBJ2-7; 10 bases align to TRBD2. This CDR3 is built from 15 residues. The germline gives CDR1 SNHLY, CDR2 FYNNEI. V gave up 6 bases and J gave up 0 bases; unmatched junction bases: 5. Here the CDR3 DNA reads TGTGCCAGCAGGGTTAGCGGGAGGCTCTCCTACGAGCAGTACTTC. Translating gives CASRVSGRLSYEQYF.

This rearrangement joins TRBV27 to TRBJ2-5, with TRBD2 matching 13 bases. CDR3 size: 20 residues. Germline V gene data show CDR1 as MNHEY and CDR2 as SMNVEV (reference sequence). With V trimmed by 5 bases and J by 1 base, 16 bases remained unmatched. CDR3 in DNA: TGTGCCAGCAGTCCAGGGCGTGGACTAGCGGGGGTTAAGGCCCAAGAGACCCAGTACTTC. The encoded protein is CASSPGRGLAGVKAQETQYF.

This chain links TRBV5-6 with TRBJ2-3, with 9 nucleotides matching TRBD2. The CDR3 consists of 16 residues. J was trimmed by 2 bases and V by 4 bases; bases with no gene match: 8. In germline, CDR1 is SGHDT, CDR2 YYEEEE. The CDR3 bases are TGTGCCAGCAGCACCTCGCAGCGGGGGGTCACAGATACGCAGTATTTT. It translates to CASSTSQRGVTDTQYF.

The CDR3 loop reads CASRLGDRYTDTQYF. The CDR3 DNA reads as TGTGCCAGCAGGCTCGGGGACAGGTACACAGATACGCAGTATTTT. The chain couples TRBV5-4 to TRBJ2-3; 8 bases fit TRBD1. The CDR3 has 15 residues. The V gene's germline CDR1 is SGHNT and CDR2 YYREEE (reference sequence). The V segment lost 5 bases and the J segment 2 bases; nucleotides outside the gene matches: 7.

The V call is TRBV6-6, the J call TRBJ2-3; 10 bases map to TRBD1. Germline V gives CDR1 MNHNY, CDR2 SVGAGI (reference sequence). V was clipped by 6 bases and J by 4 bases; unmatched bases: 7. There are 15 residues in the CDR3. The CDR3 bases are TGTGCCAGCAGAATCCGGGACAGGGGATCAGATACGCAGTATTTT. Its translation: CASRIRDRGSDTQYF.

The chain carries TRBV6-5 and TRBJ2-5; D perhaps matches TRBD2 (7 bases). Germline CDR1 MNHEY, CDR2 SVGAGI. Trimming stripped 2 bases from V and 5 bases from J, with 18 bases between. This CDR3 region has 16 residues. In DNA, the CDR3 is TGTGCCAGCAGTTACACTTTCCCGGGGGGCGGGGAGACCCAGTACTTC. It codes for CASSYTFPGGGETQYF.